The T cell receptor beta chain described here comes from a study of cytomegalovirus exposure and HLA in healthy donors. Findings and caveats of the study: In vitro work confirmed that a few CMV-associated chains recognize CMV antigens.

Germline V gene sequence: CDR1 SGHTA, CDR2 FQGNSA. There are 15 residues in the CDR3. With 3 bases clipped from V and 4 bases from J, the junction kept 8 bases outside the gene matches. The PCR contained 60 Vbeta and 13 Jbeta primers. Only in-frame clones appear in the TCRdb table, and some are missing; sequencing was by immunoSEQ multiplex PCR. The sample carries about 200,000 clones, about 86% recorded once. Turning to this clone: The antigen is unknown.

The sequenced sample was PBMCs. The TCR was taken from a man aged 35-49 years in good health and CMV-seropositive. The V gene is TRBV7-2, the J gene TRBJ2-7; 8 bases line up with TRBD2. The CDR3 reads CASSFTRAGEYEQYF. Written as DNA, the CDR3 is TGTGCCAGCAGCTTCACTCGAGCGGGAGAGTACGAGCAGTACTTC.